This is a list of T cell receptor beta chains from one sample in a study of blood T cell repertoires in COVID-19. Clones were read by immunoSEQ multiplex PCR, and TCRdb kept only the in-frame ones, dropping some. The table shows over 45,000 clones, with around four fifths occurring only once. The sequenced sample consisted of peripheral blood. The receptors come from a human donor in a cohort sampled during active COVID-19. The conserved cysteine and the conserved F or W are not part of the CDR3 here. Each record gives: V gene, J gene, CDR3 protein.

v_call: TRBV30
j_call: TRBJ1-2
cdr3_aa: AWSLSLAGQGGYT

v_call: TRBV7-2
j_call: TRBJ1-1
cdr3_aa: ASSSRGGSGPEAF

v_call: TRBV10-1
j_call: TRBJ2-7
cdr3_aa: ASSRTGSSDYEQY

v_call: TRBV12-3/TRBV12-4
j_call: TRBJ2-7
cdr3_aa: ASNRVGDEQY

v_call: TRBV7-9
j_call: TRBJ2-7
cdr3_aa: ASRAREGYEQY

v_call: TRBV27
j_call: TRBJ1-5
cdr3_aa: ASSSHSNQPQH

v_call: TRBV5-5
j_call: TRBJ2-2
cdr3_aa: ASSITGTGNTGELF

v_call: TRBV7-2
j_call: TRBJ2-5
cdr3_aa: ASSFAGTAQETQY

v_call: TRBV6-5
j_call: TRBJ2-5
cdr3_aa: ASSYDRLAQETQY

v_call: TRBV2
j_call: TRBJ1-5
cdr3_aa: ASSDRVAPGQPQH

v_call: TRBV9
j_call: TRBJ2-5
cdr3_aa: ASSPRSGQGQETQY

v_call: TRBV6-6
j_call: TRBJ1-6
cdr3_aa: ASTSSGARLGTPLH

v_call: TRBV7-2
j_call: TRBJ1-1
cdr3_aa: ASSFIGGNTEAF

v_call: TRBV6-1
j_call: TRBJ1-1
cdr3_aa: ASSEMGRSPWEAF

v_call: TRBV5-1
j_call: TRBJ2-7
cdr3_aa: ASSLLRDIDYEQY

v_call: TRBV5-6
j_call: TRBJ1-6
cdr3_aa: ASSFALGRGPLH

v_call: TRBV7-9
j_call: TRBJ1-1
cdr3_aa: ASSLGSFKGMNTEAF

v_call: TRBV28
j_call: TRBJ2-1
cdr3_aa: ASSGSGGPSYNEQF

v_call: TRBV12-3/TRBV12-4
j_call: TRBJ1-6
cdr3_aa: ASSRGPSGPLH

v_call: TRBV7-2
j_call: TRBJ1-2
cdr3_aa: ASSLGRWDRGYGYT

v_call: TRBV11-3
j_call: TRBJ2-1
cdr3_aa: ASSLGGPGGGHNEQF

v_call: TRBV6-2/TRBV6-3
j_call: TRBJ1-5
cdr3_aa: ASSPGGASNQPQH

v_call: TRBV4-1
j_call: TRBJ2-3
cdr3_aa: ASSPRVGSAQY

v_call: TRBV9
j_call: TRBJ1-1
cdr3_aa: ASSVRQENTEAF

v_call: TRBV5-1
j_call: TRBJ1-4
cdr3_aa: ASSNPQGAGVEKLF

v_call: TRBV9
j_call: TRBJ2-1
cdr3_aa: ASTLRAGGDYNEQF

v_call: TRBV6-1
j_call: TRBJ2-5
cdr3_aa: ASSEISGGQETQY

v_call: TRBV20-1
j_call: TRBJ1-1
cdr3_aa: SARGIGGAF

v_call: TRBV10-1
j_call: TRBJ1-1
cdr3_aa: ASSWKRIEAF

v_call: TRBV5-6
j_call: TRBJ2-7
cdr3_aa: ASSLTTGLEQY

v_call: TRBV7-9
j_call: TRBJ1-4
cdr3_aa: ASSLVSPVNEKLF

v_call: TRBV5-1
j_call: TRBJ2-3
cdr3_aa: ASTGQGGTDTQY

v_call: TRBV6-1
j_call: TRBJ1-2
cdr3_aa: ASSESLGFGYT

v_call: TRBV11-2
j_call: TRBJ2-1
cdr3_aa: ASSPRTSGEQF

v_call: TRBV4-3
j_call: TRBJ2-7
cdr3_aa: ASSQDEGNIPYEQY

v_call: TRBV5-4
j_call: TRBJ1-2
cdr3_aa: ASSLAEGADYGYT

v_call: TRBV5-1
j_call: TRBJ1-4
cdr3_aa: ASSLVPGFNEKLF

v_call: TRBV6-1
j_call: TRBJ2-7
cdr3_aa: ASSEPGRRVNEQY

v_call: TRBV15
j_call: TRBJ2-7
cdr3_aa: ATSRDRGEQY

v_call: TRBV7-2
j_call: TRBJ1-1
cdr3_aa: ASSFSINSNTEAF

v_call: TRBV6-5
j_call: TRBJ1-2
cdr3_aa: ASRGTGGFYGYT

v_call: TRBV6-6
j_call: TRBJ1-3
cdr3_aa: ASSYSTRGLGNTIY

v_call: TRBV15
j_call: TRBJ2-7
cdr3_aa: ARSLVRDRDHEQY

v_call: TRBV5-6
j_call: TRBJ1-1
cdr3_aa: ASSFQTGEAF

v_call: TRBV5-1
j_call: TRBJ2-3
cdr3_aa: ASSLASGTDTQY

v_call: TRBV2
j_call: TRBJ2-2
cdr3_aa: ASRGQGTNTGELF

v_call: TRBV2
j_call: TRBJ2-7
cdr3_aa: ASSQRRPPYEQY

v_call: TRBV19
j_call: TRBJ1-4
cdr3_aa: ASSRTAATNEKLF

v_call: TRBV4-3
j_call: TRBJ1-6
cdr3_aa: ASSQEVNTFSYNSPLH

v_call: TRBV6-5
j_call: TRBJ1-5
cdr3_aa: ASRMGQGASQPQH

v_call: TRBV10-3
j_call: TRBJ1-5
cdr3_aa: AIAALINQPQH

v_call: TRBV5-1
j_call: TRBJ2-5
cdr3_aa: ASSLGTGGQETQY

v_call: TRBV27
j_call: TRBJ2-3
cdr3_aa: ASSLPEGVGDTQY

v_call: TRBV28
j_call: TRBJ2-2
cdr3_aa: ASSLTGGGSGELF

v_call: TRBV30
j_call: TRBJ1-2
cdr3_aa: AWSKRRHGYT

v_call: TRBV7-9
j_call: TRBJ1-1
cdr3_aa: ASSSGSQMNTEAF

v_call: TRBV27
j_call: TRBJ2-3
cdr3_aa: ASSLSRTGGSDTQY

v_call: TRBV5-4
j_call: TRBJ1-3
cdr3_aa: ASSPQRGAGGNTIY

v_call: TRBV6-2/TRBV6-3
j_call: TRBJ1-1
cdr3_aa: ASSYEAVAF

v_call: TRBV29-1
j_call: TRBJ2-7
cdr3_aa: SGRTQTRTGVIEQY